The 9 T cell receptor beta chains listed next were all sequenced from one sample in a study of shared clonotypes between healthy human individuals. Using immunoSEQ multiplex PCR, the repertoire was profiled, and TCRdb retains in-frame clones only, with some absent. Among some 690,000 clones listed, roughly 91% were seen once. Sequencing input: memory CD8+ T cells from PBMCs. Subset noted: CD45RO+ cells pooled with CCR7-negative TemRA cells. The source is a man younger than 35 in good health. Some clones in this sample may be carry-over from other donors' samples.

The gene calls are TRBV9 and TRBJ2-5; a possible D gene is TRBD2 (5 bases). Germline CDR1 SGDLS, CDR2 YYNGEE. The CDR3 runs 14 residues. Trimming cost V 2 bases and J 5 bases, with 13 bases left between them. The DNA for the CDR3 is TGTGCCAGCAGCGTTTGGGGTAGGGAGGAGACCCAGTACTTC. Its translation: CASSVWGREETQYF.

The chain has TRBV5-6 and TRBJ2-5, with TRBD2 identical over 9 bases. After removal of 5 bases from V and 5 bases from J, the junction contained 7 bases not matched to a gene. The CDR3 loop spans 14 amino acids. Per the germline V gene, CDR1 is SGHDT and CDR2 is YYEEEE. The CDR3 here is CASSDITSGETQYF. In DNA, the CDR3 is TGTGCCAGCAGTGATATTACTAGCGGGGAGACCCAGTACTTC.

CDR3 loop: CATSAWATGGRYNEQFF. In nucleotides, the CDR3 is TGTGCCACCAGCGCCTGGGCCACGGGAGGGAGGTACAATGAGCAGTTCTTC. This chain links TRBV15 with TRBJ2-1, with 8 bases lining up with TRBD2. Germline CDR1 LNHNV, CDR2 YYDKDF (reference sequence). The CDR3 length is 17 residues. The V and J ends lost 5 bases and 4 bases, in that order; junction bases with no gene match: 13.

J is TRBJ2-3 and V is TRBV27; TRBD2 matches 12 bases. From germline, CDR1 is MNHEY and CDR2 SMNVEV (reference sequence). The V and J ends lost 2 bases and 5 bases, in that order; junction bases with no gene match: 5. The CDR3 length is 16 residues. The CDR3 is CASSLRLAGARDTQYF. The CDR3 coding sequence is TGTGCCAGCAGTTTAAGACTAGCGGGAGCGAGAGATACGCAGTATTTT.

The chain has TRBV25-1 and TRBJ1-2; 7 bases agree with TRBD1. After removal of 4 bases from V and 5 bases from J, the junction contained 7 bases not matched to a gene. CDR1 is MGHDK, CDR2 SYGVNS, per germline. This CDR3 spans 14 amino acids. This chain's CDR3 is CASSAPGQHYGYTF. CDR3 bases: TGTGCCAGCAGTGCCCCGGGACAGCATTATGGCTACACCTTC.

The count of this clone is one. CDR3 in amino acids: CAISGRQGDEQYF. For the CDR3, the DNA is TGTGCCATCAGTGGGAGACAGGGGGACGAGCAGTACTTC. The chain combines TRBV10-3 with TRBJ2-7; TRBD1 aligns across 9 bases. Germline trimming cut 4 bases from V and 5 bases from J; bases unmatched to any gene: 3. The CDR3 is 13 residues long. Germline loops: CDR1 ENHRY, CDR2 SYGVKD.

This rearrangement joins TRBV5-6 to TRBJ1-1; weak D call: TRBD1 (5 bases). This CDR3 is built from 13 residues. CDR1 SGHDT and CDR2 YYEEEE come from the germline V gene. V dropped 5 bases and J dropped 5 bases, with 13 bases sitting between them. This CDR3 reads CASRAGRQTEAFF. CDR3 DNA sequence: TGTGCCAGCAGGGCAGGGCGGCAGACTGAAGCTTTCTTT.

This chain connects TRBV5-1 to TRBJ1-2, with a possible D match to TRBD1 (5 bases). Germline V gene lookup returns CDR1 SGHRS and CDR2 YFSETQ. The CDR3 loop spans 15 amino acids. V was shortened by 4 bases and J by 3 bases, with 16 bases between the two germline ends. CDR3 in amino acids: CASSPSWGFDYGYTF. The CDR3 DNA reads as TGCGCCAGCAGCCCCTCGTGGGGGTTTGACTATGGCTACACCTTC.

The CDR3 sequence: CASRNTPLSTDTQYF. The CDR3 coding sequence is TGTGCCAGCAGAAACACCCCACTCAGCACAGATACGCAGTATTTT. V gene TRBV6-4 combines with J gene TRBJ2-3; D unresolved. CDR1 is MRHNA, CDR2 SNTAGT, per germline. The CDR3 is 15 amino acids. The V gene lost 6 bases and the J gene lost 0 bases, with 13 bases spanning the gap.